Each of the 5 T cell receptor beta chains below was sequenced from the same sample in a study of PD-1 blockade in classical Hodgkin lymphoma. Every patient was affected by relapse after autologous stem cell transplantation, while exposure to brentuximab vedotin was not uniform. Assay used: immunoSEQ multiplex PCR; TCRdb lists only in-frame clones, some missing. The sample carries more than 90,000 clones, 81% recorded once. Here the sequenced sample was peripheral blood mononuclear cells (PBMCs), taken before the second cycle of nivolumab. Receptor source: a human donor with classical Hodgkin lymphoma.

This clone was detected only a few times. The chain recombines TRBV6-5 with TRBJ2-1; D is undetermined. The CDR3 is made up of 14 amino acids. CDR1 is MNHEY and CDR2 is SVGAGI in the germline V gene. The ends were cut back, 5 bases at V and 13 bases at J, with 21 bases in the middle. CDR3 protein: CASSARLEFGSQFF. The CDR3 DNA sequence: TGTGCCAGCAGTGCACGGCTCGAGTTCGGTTCCCAGTTCTTC.

The table lists this clone with a few counts. The genes are TRBV4-2 and TRBJ1-1, with a weak D call TRBD1 (5 bases). Per germline, CDR1 LGHNA and CDR2 YNFKEQ. V gave up 3 bases and J gave up 5 bases, with 10 bases separating them. The CDR3 is 13 residues long. CDR3 nucleotides: TGTGCCAGCAGCCACCCCGGGGGGACTGAAGCTTTCTTT. This gives the protein CASSHPGGTEAFF.

The rearrangement links TRBV21-1 to TRBJ2-7; no check of the table's D call, TRBD2, against the DNA was made. TRBV21-1 is a pseudogene. This CDR3 is 15 amino acids long. CDR3: CASSKSSGRGYEQYF. The CDR3 region has the DNA TGTGCCAGCAGCAAATCAAGCGGTCGGGGATACGAGCAGTACTTC.

The V call is TRBV5-1, the J call TRBJ2-5; D is possibly TRBD1 or TRBD2 (5 bases each). V dropped 1 base and J dropped 0 bases, with 10 bases sitting between them. This CDR3 has 15 residues. Per germline, CDR1 SGHRS and CDR2 YFSETQ. The CDR3 loop reads CASSLTGTNQETQYF. The CDR3 coding sequence is TGCGCCAGCAGCTTGACCGGGACGAACCAAGAGACCCAGTACTTC.

V gene TRBV11-3 combines with J gene TRBJ2-2; unclear D gene. Per germline, CDR1 SGHNT and CDR2 YENEEA. Trimming cost V 3 bases and J 2 bases, with 4 bases left between them. CDR3 length equals 13 residues. Here the CDR3 reads CASSFDNTGELFF. The CDR3 DNA is TGTGCCAGCAGCTTTGATAACACCGGGGAGCTGTTTTTT. Filled out from reference TRBV11-3 and TRBJ2-2, the complete variable domain reads EAGVVQSPRYKIIEKKQPVAFWCNPISGHNTLYWYLQNLGQGPELLIRYENEEAVDDSQLPKDRFSAERLKGVDSTLKIQPAELGDSAVYLCASSFDNTGELFFGEGSRLTVL.